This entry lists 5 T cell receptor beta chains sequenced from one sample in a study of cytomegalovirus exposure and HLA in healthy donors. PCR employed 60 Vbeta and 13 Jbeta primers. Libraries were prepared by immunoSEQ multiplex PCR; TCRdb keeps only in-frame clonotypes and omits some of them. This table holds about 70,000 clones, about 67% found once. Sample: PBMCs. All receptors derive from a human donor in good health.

The DNA of the CDR3 is TGTGCCAGCAGCTTGAAAGCCAACAATGAGCAGTTCTTC. Its protein product is CASSLKANNEQFF. V usage is TRBV5-4 and J usage is TRBJ2-1, with D unresolved. V was cut by 1 base and J by 5 bases, with 7 bases left in between. CDR1 is SGHNT, CDR2 YYREEE, per germline (reference sequence). The CDR3 loop spans 13 amino acids.

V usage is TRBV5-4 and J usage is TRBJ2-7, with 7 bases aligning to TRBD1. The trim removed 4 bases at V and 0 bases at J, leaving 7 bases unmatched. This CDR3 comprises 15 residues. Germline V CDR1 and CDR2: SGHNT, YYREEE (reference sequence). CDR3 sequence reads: CASSPQGFRSYEQYF. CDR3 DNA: TGTGCCAGCAGCCCACAGGGGTTCCGCTCCTACGAGCAGTACTTC.

CDR3 residues: CASSEAGLVSYNEQFF. The CDR3 nucleotides are TGCGCCAGCAGCGAGGCGGGACTCGTCTCCTACAATGAGCAGTTCTTC. The chain carries TRBV5-1 and TRBJ2-1; perhaps TRBD2 as D (6 bases). The V gene's germline CDR1 is SGHRS and CDR2 YFSETQ. Trimming stripped 4 bases from V and 0 bases from J, with 14 bases between. This CDR3 region has 16 residues.

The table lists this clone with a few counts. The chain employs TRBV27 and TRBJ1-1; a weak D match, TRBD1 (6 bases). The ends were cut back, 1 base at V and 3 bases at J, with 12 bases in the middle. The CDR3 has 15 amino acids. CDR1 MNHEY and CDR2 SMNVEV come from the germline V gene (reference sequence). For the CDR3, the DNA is TGTGCCAGCAGTTTATTCGGGGGGCAGGACACTGAAGCTTTCTTT. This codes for CASSLFGGQDTEAFF.

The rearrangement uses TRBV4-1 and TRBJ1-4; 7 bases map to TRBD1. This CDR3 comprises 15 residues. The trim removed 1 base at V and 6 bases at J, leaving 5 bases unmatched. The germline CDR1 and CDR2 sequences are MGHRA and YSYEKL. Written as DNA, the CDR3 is TGCGCCAGCAGCCAAGGATACAGGGGCGATGAAAAACTGTTTTTT. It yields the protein CASSQGYRGDEKLFF.